This T cell receptor beta chain was retrieved from a study of cytomegalovirus exposure and HLA in healthy donors. V dropped 5 bases and J dropped 3 bases, with 5 bases sitting between them. The CDR3 loop spans 11 amino acids. CDR1 LGHNT and CDR2 FRNRAP come from the germline V gene. This clone was counted only a few times. Both 60 Vbeta primers and 13 Jbeta primers went into the PCR. Only in-frame clones appear in the TCRdb table, and some are missing; sequencing was by immunoSEQ multiplex PCR. The table has about 120,000 clones, about three fifths seen once; the top ten hold over 8%. The sample consisted of PBMCs. This TCR came from a man between 35 and 55 years old in good health and CMV-seropositive. The chain is built from TRBV12-5 and TRBJ2-7; D is unclear. Here the CDR3 reads CASGRYYEQYF. CDR3 bases: TGTGCTAGTGGTCGCTACTACGAGCAGTACTTC.